This paragraph reports one T cell receptor (beta chain). The CDR3 contains 16 residues. Germline V gene lookup returns CDR1 SGHTA and CDR2 FQGNSA. V trimming: 2 bases; J trimming: 0 bases; junction bases outside the gene matches: 4. These data are taken from a study of blood T cell repertoires in COVID-19. Across the study: Collection of acute and convalescent COVID-19 samples took place in the United States, Italy and Spain.

Data came from immunoSEQ multiplex PCR; TCRdb stores just in-frame clones and leaves some out. The data contain approximately 390,000 clones, approximately 87% of them seen just once; the ten biggest clones take up about 2.1%. Sequences were obtained from peripheral blood. The chain uses TRBV7-2 and TRBJ2-7, with TRBD2 matching 10 bases. The receptor comes from a woman aged 55 to 70 with COVID-19, enrolled during active disease. The CDR3 DNA reads TGTGCCAGCAGCTTAACCGCTAGCGGGGGCTCCTACGAGCAGTACTTC. Protein: CASSLTASGGSYEQYF.